This record concerns one T cell receptor beta chain sequence. The data stem from a study of blood T cell repertoires in COVID-19. This CDR3 contains 15 residues. V was cut by 5 bases and J by 4 bases, with 17 bases left in between. CDR1 LNHDA and CDR2 SQIVND come from the germline V gene (reference sequence). Study processing details: Quantification of nucleated cells was approximated via reference gene primer amplification. Method: immunoSEQ multiplex PCR; TCRdb's copy keeps in-frame clones and lacks some. V, J and clone size were drawn from that table, and D and trimming were deduced from the DNA. The top ten clones hold about 8% of a sample with roughly 570,000 clones, about 89% of them seen once.

The sample consisted of peripheral blood. The receptor was isolated from a woman in her 50s with COVID-19, enrolled during active disease. The V and J genes are TRBV19 and TRBJ1-1, with a weak D call TRBD1 (5 bases). This CDR3 is CASSPARDGGTEAFF. The CDR3, as DNA: TGTGCCAGTAGTCCAGCCCGTGACGGGGGCACTGAAGCTTTCTTT.